This T cell receptor (beta chain) was captured by sequencing in a study of blood T cell repertoires in COVID-19. Study background: The United States, Italy and Spain provided the acute and convalescent COVID-19 samples.

Authors' data handling: Estimation of nucleated cell counts was performed using reference gene primer amplification. Assay: immunoSEQ multiplex PCR; the TCRdb copy retains only in-frame clones and omits some. V and J calls and clone size are copied from that table; D and trimming were computed from the DNA. The sample contains 140,000 or so clones, under 85% of which appear only once. Recruitment covered roughly 22 US areas and drew participants whose ages spanned about 18 to 100 years. Membership in each cohort depended on participant-reported clinical history. The source of this sequence is a woman aged 18-29 years who had been exposed to COVID-19. The sample was PBMCs or T cells enriched from blood (not recorded which).

DNA for the CDR3: TGTGCCAGCAGCCTGGCAGGTTTGGACTATGGCTACACCTTC. Amino acid sequence: CASSLAGLDYGYTF. The rearrangement links TRBV5-6 to TRBJ1-2, with D unresolved. This CDR3 is 14 amino acids long. V gave up 4 bases and J gave up 3 bases, with 13 bases separating them. Germline V CDR1 and CDR2: SGHDT, YYEEEE. Combining the CDR3 with reference TRBV5-6 and TRBJ1-2 gives the whole variable domain DAGVTQSPTHLIKTRGQQVTLRCSPKSGHDTVSWYQQALGQGPQFIFQYYEEEERQRGNFPDRFSGHQFPNYSSELNVNALLLGDSALYLCASSLAGLDYGYTFGSGTRLTVV.